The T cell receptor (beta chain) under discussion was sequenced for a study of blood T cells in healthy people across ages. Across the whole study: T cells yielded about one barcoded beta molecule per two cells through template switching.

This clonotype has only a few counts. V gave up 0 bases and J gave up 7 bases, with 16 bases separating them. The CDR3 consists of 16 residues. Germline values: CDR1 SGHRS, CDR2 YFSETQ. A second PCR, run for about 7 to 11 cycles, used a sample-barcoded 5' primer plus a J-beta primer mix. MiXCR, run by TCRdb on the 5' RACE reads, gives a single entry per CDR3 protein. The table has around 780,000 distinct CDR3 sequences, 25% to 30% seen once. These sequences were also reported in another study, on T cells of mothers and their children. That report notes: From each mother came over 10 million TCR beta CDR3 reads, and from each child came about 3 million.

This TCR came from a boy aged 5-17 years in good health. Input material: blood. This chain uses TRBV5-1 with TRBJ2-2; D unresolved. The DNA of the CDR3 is TGCGCCAGCAGCTTGGCCAATAGGGTCCCAGGCGGGGAGCTGTTTTTT. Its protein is CASSLANRVPGGELFF.